The T cell receptor beta chain described here comes from a study of CD8+ T cells in alopecia areata. Notes on the study in general: With one nonresponder, baseline CD8+ expansion's link to response remains uncertain.

About this clone: Its antigen is undetermined.

Following RNA extraction, reverse transcription yielded cDNA that acted as the sequencing template. Clones were sequenced by immunoSEQ multiplex PCR, and TCRdb holds only the in-frame ones, with some missing. The sample yields 95,000 to 100,000 clones, roughly two thirds seen once. Specified treatment: oral pan-JAK inhibitor, 5-10 mg twice daily. Collected material from alopecia areata patients comprised lesional scalp punch biopsies and peripheral blood. Here the sequenced sample was CD8+ T cells sorted from blood, taken at week 4, from a patient treated with tofacitinib. This clonotype was sampled from a human donor with alopecia areata.

CDR3 residues: CASSEGRSNQPQHF. The CDR3 nucleotides read TGTGCCAGCAGCGAGGGCAGGAGCAATCAGCCCCAGCATTTT. The chain employs TRBV9 and TRBJ1-5, with D unresolved. The V gene's germline CDR1 is SGDLS and CDR2 YYNGEE. The CDR3 spans 14 residues. The ends were cut back, 3 bases at V and 1 base at J, with 8 bases in the middle.